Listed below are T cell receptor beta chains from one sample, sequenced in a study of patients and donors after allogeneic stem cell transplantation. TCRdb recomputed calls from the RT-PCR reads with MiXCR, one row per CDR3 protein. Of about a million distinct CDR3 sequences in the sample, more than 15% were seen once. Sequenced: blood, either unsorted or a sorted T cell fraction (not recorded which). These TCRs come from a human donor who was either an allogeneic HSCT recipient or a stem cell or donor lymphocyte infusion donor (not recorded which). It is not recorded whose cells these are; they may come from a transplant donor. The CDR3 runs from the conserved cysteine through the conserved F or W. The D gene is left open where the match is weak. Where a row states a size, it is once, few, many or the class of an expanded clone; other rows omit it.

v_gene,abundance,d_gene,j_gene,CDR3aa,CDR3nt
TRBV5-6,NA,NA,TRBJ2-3,CASSSLGTYTDTQYF,TGTGCCAGCAGCTCCCTGGGTACTTACACAGATACGCAGTATTTT
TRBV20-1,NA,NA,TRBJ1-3,CSASVRGNSGNTIYF,TGCAGTGCTAGCGTAAGGGGAAATTCTGGAAACACCATATATTTT
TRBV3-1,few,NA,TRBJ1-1,CASTTSGREAFF,TGTGCCAGCACTACAAGCGGGAGGGAAGCTTTCTTT
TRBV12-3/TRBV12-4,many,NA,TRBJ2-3,CASSDRITDTQYF,TGTGCCAGCAGTGATAGGATCACAGATACGCAGTATTTT
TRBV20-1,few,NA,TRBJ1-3,CSARLGKGPGNTIYF,TGCAGTGCTAGGTTGGGGAAGGGACCTGGAAACACCATATATTTT
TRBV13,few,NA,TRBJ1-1,CASSSDGPNTEAFF,TGTGCCAGCAGCTCGGACGGACCGAACACTGAAGCTTTCTTT
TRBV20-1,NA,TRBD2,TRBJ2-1,CSASVVAGGLYNEQFF,TGCAGTGCCTCGGTGGTAGCGGGGGGGCTTTACAATGAGCAGTTCTTC
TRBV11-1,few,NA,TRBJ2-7,CASSLYGPRFSYEQYF,TGTGCCAGCAGCTTATACGGGCCCCGTTTCTCCTACGAGCAGTACTTC
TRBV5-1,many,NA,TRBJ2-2,CASSFYTGELFF,TGCGCCAGCAGCTTCTACACCGGGGAGCTGTTTTTT
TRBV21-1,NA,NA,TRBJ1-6,CASSKVQGDSPLHF,TGTGCCAGCAGCAAAGTACAGGGGGACTCACCCCTCCACTTT
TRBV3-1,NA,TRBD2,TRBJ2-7,CASSQSTSGVEQYF,TGTGCCAGCAGCCAATCGACTAGCGGGGTCGAGCAGTACTTC
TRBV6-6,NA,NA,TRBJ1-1,CASVDSPAEAFF,TGTGCCAGCGTGGACAGCCCCGCTGAAGCTTTCTTT
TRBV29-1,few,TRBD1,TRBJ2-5,CSVDRTGGRETQYF,TGCAGCGTTGACCGGACAGGGGGCAGGGAGACCCAGTACTTC
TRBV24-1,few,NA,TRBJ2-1,CATSDRLSGGQFF,TGTGCCACCAGTGACCGCCTTAGCGGAGGGCAGTTCTTC